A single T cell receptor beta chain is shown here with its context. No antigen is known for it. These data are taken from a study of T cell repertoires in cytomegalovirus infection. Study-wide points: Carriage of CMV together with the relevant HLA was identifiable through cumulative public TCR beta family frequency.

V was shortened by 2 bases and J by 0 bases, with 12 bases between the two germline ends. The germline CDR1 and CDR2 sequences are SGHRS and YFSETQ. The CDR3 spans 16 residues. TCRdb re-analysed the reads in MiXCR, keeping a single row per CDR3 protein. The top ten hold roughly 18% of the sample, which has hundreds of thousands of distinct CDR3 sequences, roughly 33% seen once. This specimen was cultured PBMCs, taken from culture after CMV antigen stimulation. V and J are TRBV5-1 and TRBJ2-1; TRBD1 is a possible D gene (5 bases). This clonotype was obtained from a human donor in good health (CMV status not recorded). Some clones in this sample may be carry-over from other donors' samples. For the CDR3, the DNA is TGCGCCAGCAGCTTCGTGGACATATACTCCTACAATGAGCAGTTCTTC. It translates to CASSFVDIYSYNEQFF.